This T cell receptor beta chain was retrieved from a study of regulatory T cells in long-lasting Graves disease. V lost 6 bases and J lost 4, with 12 bases in between. The CDR3 covers 13 residues. Arm-PCR of CDR3 regions and iRepertoire HTBI primers were used to build TCR beta libraries. MiXCR was run by TCRdb on the multiplex PCR reads, yielding one entry per CDR3 protein. The data contain 400,000 to 550,000 distinct CDR3 sequences, less than 20% of them singletons. As to time point: newly diagnosed GD, antithyroid drugs for less than 3 months. PBMC-extracted RNA yielded the TCR library. This clonotype turned up a few times. These same data were also listed under a study on T cells in Graves' hyperthyroidism and ophthalmopathy. That paper states: The TCR CDR3 first-round RT-PCR relied on the HTBI primer set. In blood, most of the thyroid clonotypes expanded above 0.001 were also present.

The rearrangement joins TRBV12-3 or TRBV12-4 to TRBJ1-2; tentative D call: TRBD1 (6 bases). This receptor was obtained from a woman under 30 with Graves disease. Sequences were derived from peripheral blood mononuclear cells (PBMCs), sampled at new diagnosis, from a patient treated with antithyroid drugs. The CDR3 region is CASSYVTGYGYTF. Written as DNA, the CDR3 is TGTGCCAGCAGCTACGTGACAGGCTATGGCTACACCTTC.